This T cell receptor (beta chain) was profiled in a study of blood T cell repertoires in COVID-19. TCRdb keeps only in-frame clones here, not all; method: immunoSEQ multiplex PCR. The sample lists some 62,000 clones, approximately 79% occurring once. V was pared by 4 bases and J by 7 bases, with 8 bases of the junction left unmatched. Germline lookup yields CDR1 SGDLS and CDR2 YYNGEE. CDR3 length equals 14 residues. Sequencing input: peripheral blood. This receptor was taken from a man in his sixties with acute or convalescent COVID-19. The V and J genes are TRBV9 and TRBJ1-5, with 7 bases lining up with TRBD1. In DNA form, the CDR3 reads TGTGCCAGCAGCTCACGACAGGGAGGACAGCCCCAGCATTTT. This gives the protein CASSSRQGGQPQHF.